This TCR beta chain was recorded in a study of blood T cell repertoires in COVID-19. About the research overall: The study drew acute and convalescent COVID-19 samples from the United States, Italy and Spain.

Participant ages covered roughly 18 to 89 years across 24 US areas. In the authors' methods: Amplification of reference gene primers was used by the study to estimate nucleated cell counts. Here immunoSEQ multiplex PCR was the method, and the copy in TCRdb shows in-frame clones only, minus some. The V and J calls and the clone size are those of that table, but D and trimming were determined from the DNA. The sample holds about 210,000 clones, roughly 90% seen once. This CDR3 is built from 15 residues. V lost 8 bases to trimming and J lost 3 bases; unmatched junction nucleotides: 8. From germline, CDR1 is LNHDA and CDR2 SQIVND (reference sequence).

V usage is TRBV19 and J usage is TRBJ2-2, with 8 nucleotides matching TRBD1. The receptor comes from a man younger than 30 with acute COVID-19. The material sequenced was PBMCs or T cells enriched from blood (not recorded which). The CDR3 region has the DNA TGTGCCAGTCGACCACAGGGGGTGGACACCGGGGAGCTGTTTTTT. This encodes CASRPQGVDTGELFF.